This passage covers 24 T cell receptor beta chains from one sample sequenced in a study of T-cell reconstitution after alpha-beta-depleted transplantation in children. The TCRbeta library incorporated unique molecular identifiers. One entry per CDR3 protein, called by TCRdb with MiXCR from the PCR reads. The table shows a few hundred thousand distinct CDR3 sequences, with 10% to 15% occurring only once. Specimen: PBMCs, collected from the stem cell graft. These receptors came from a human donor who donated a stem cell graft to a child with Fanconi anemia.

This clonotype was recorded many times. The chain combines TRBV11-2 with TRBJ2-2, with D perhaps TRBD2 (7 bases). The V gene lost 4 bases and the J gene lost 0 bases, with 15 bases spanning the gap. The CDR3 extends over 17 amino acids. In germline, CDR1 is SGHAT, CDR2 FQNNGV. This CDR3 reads CASSSRGAGSNTGELFF. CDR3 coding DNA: TGTGCCAGCAGCTCCCGGGGGGCGGGGTCGAACACCGGGGAGCTGTTTTTT.

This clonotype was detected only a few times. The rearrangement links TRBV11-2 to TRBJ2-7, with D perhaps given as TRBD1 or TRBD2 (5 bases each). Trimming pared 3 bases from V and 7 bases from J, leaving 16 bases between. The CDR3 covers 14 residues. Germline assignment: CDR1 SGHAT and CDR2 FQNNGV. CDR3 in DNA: TGTGCCAGCAGCTTCGGGACCGGTGGATGGGAGCAGTACTTC. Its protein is CASSFGTGGWEQYF.

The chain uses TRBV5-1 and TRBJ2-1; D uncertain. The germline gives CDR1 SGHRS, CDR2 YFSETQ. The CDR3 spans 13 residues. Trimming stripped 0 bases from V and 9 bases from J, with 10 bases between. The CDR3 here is CASSLDPFSEQFF. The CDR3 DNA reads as TGCGCCAGCAGCTTGGACCCCTTTTCTGAGCAGTTCTTC. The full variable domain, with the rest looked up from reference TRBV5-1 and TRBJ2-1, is KAGVTQTPRYLIKTRGQQVTLSCSPISGHRSVSWYQQTPGQGLQFLFEYFSETQRNKGNFPGRFSGRQFSNSRSEMNVSTLELGDSALYLCASSLDPFSEQFFGPGTRLTVL.

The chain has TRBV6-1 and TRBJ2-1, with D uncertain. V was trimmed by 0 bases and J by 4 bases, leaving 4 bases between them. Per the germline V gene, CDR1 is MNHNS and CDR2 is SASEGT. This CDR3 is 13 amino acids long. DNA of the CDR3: TGTGCCAGCAGTGAAGCGATGTACAATGAGCAGTTCTTC. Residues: CASSEAMYNEQFF.

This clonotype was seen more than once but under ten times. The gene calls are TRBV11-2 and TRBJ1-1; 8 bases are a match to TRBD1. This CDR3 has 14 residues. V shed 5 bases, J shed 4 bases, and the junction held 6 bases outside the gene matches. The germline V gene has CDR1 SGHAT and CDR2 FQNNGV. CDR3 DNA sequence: TGTGCCAGCAGCGCTCAGGGGGCGATCACTGAAGCTTTCTTT. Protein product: CASSAQGAITEAFF.

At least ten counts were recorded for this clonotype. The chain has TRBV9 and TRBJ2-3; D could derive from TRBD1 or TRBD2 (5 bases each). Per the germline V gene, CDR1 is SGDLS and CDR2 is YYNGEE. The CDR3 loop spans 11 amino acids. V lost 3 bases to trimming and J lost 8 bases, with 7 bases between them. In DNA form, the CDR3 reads TGTGCCAGCAGCGAGGGGAGTACGCAGTATTTT. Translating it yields CASSEGSTQYF.

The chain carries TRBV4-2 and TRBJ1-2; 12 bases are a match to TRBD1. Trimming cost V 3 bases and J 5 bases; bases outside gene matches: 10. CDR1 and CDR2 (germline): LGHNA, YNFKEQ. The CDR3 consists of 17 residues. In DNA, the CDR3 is TGTGCCAGCAGCCAGTCGGGACAGGGGGCTGGAGGATATGGCTACACCTTC. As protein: CASSQSGQGAGGYGYTF.

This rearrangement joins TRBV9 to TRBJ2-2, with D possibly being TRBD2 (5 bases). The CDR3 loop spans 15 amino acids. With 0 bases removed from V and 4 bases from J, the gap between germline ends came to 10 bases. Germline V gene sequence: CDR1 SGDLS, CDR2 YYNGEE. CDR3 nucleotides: TGTGCCAGCAGCGTAGATCCGGGGAGCACCGGGGAGCTGTTTTTT. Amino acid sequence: CASSVDPGSTGELFF.

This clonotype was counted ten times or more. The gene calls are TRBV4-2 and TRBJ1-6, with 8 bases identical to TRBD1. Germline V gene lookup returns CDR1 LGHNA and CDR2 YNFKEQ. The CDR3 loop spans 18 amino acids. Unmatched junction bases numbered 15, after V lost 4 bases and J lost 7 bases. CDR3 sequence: CASSPPGQAEGENSPLHF. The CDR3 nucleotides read TGTGCCAGCAGCCCCCCGGGACAGGCCGAGGGTGAAAATTCACCCCTCCACTTT.

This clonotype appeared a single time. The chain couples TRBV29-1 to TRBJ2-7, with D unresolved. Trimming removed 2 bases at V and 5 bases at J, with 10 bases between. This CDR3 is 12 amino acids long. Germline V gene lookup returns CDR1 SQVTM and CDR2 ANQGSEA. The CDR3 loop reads CSVEKGIHEQYF. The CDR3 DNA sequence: TGCAGCGTTGAAAAAGGAATCCACGAGCAGTACTTC.

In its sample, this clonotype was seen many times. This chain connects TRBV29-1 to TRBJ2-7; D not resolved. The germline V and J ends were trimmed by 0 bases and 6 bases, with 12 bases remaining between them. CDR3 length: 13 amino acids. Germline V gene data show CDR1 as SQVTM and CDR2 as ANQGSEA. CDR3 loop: CSVEDGMVSEQYF. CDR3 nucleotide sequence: TGCAGCGTTGAAGATGGTATGGTGAGCGAGCAGTACTTC.

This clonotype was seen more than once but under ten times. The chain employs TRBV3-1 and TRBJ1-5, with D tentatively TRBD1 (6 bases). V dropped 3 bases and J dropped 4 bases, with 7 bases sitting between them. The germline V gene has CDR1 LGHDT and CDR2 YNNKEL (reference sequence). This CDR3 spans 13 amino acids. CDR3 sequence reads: CASSQRGNQPQHF. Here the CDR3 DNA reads TGTGCCAGCAGCCAGAGGGGGAATCAGCCCCAGCATTTT.

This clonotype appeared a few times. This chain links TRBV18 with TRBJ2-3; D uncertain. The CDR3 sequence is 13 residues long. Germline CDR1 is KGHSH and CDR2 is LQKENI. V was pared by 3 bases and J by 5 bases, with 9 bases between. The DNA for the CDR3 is TGTGCCAGCTCACCGAGACCTAAAGATACGCAGTATTTT. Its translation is CASSPRPKDTQYF.

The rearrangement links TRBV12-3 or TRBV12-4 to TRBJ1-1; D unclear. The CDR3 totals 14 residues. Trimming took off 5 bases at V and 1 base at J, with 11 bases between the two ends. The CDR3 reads CASSATATNTEAFF. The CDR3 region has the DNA TGTGCCAGCAGTGCGACGGCTACGAACACTGAAGCTTTCTTT.

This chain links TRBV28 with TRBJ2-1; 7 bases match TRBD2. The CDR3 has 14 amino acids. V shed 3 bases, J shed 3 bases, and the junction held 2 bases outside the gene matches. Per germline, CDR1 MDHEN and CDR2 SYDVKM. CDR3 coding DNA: TGTGCCAGCAGTTTTAGGGAGGGCTACAATGAGCAGTTCTTC. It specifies CASSFREGYNEQFF.

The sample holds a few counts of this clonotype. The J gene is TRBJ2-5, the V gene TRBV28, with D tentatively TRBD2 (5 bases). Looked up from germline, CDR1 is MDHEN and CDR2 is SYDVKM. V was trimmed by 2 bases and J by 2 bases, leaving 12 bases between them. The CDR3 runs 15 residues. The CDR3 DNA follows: TGTGCCAGCAGTTTACTTCTGGGGAGTCAAGAGACCCAGTACTTC. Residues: CASSLLLGSQETQYF.

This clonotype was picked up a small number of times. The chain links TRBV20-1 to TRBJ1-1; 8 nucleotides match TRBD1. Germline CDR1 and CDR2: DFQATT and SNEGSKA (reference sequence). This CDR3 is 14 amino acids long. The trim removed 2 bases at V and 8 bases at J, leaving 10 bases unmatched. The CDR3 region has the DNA TGCAGTGCTAGATTTGCCTCAGGGGGCGGAGAAGCTTTCTTT. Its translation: CSARFASGGGEAFF.

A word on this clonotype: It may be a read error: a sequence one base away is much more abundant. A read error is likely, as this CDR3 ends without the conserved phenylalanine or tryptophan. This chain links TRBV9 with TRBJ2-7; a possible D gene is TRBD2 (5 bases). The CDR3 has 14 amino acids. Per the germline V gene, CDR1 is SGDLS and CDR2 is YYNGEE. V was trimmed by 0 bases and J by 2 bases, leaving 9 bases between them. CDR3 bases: TGTGCCAGCAGCGTAGACGACGGGACCTACGAGCAGTACTCC. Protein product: CASSVDDGTYEQYS.

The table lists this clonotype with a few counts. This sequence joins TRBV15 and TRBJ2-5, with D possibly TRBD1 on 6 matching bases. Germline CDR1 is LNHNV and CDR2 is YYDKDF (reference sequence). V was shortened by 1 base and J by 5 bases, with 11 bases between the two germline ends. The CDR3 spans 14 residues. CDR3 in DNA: TGTGCCACCAGCAGAGCCAGGGGTGAGGAGACCCAGTACTTC. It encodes CATSRARGEETQYF.

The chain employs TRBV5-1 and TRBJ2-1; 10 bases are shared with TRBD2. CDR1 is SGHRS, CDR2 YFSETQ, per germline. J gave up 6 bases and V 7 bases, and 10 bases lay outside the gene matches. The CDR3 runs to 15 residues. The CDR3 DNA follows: TGCGCCAGCGGGCCCGGGACTAGCGTAATCAATGAGCAGTTCTTC. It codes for CASGPGTSVINEQFF.

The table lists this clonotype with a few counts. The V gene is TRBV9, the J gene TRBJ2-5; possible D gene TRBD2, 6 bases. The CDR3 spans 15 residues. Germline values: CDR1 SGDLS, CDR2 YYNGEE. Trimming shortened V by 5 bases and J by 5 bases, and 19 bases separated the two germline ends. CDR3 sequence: CASSDDEGTWETQYF. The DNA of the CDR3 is TGTGCCAGCAGTGATGATGAGGGGACTTGGGAGACCCAGTACTTC.

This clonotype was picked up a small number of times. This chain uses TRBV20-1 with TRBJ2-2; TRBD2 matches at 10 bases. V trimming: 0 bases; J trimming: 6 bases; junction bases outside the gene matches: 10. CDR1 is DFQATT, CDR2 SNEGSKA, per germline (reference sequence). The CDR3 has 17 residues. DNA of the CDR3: TGCAGTGCTAGAGATTGGGAGAACAGCGGGGGGGCCGGGGAGCTGTTTTTT. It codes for CSARDWENSGGAGELFF.

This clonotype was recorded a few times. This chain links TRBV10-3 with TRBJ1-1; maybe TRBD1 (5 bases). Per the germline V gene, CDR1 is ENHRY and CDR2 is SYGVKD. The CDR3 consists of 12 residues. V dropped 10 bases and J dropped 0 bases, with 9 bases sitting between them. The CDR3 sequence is CATGRLNTEAFF. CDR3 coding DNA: TGTGCCACGGGACGGTTGAACACTGAAGCTTTCTTT.

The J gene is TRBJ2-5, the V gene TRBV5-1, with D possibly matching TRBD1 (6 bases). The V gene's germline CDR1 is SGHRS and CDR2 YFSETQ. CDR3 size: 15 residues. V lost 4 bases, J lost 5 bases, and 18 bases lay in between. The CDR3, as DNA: TGCGCCAGCAGCGCCGGGGACATAGTAAGGGAGACCCAGTACTTC. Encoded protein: CASSAGDIVRETQYF.